This T cell receptor beta chain was retrieved from a study of T cells in Graves' hyperthyroidism and ophthalmopathy. Notes on the study in general: Blood also held most thyroid clonotypes expanded beyond 0.001. Progression to ophthalmopathy was predicted a median of roughly 6.8 months early.

What was amplified from RNA transcripts were TCR beta CDR3 regions. Initially, a first-round RT-PCR of the TCR CDR3 employed the HTBI primer set. TCRdb reanalysed the multiplex PCR reads using MiXCR and keeps one entry per CDR3 protein. The data hold 480,000 or so distinct CDR3 sequences, with 46% observed a single time. The germline CDR1 and CDR2 sequences are SNHLY and FYNNEI. Trimming removed 4 bases at V and 6 bases at J, with 12 bases between. The CDR3 loop spans 13 amino acids. Comments on this clonotype: Its specificity is unknown.

What was sequenced was peripheral blood or thyroid tissue (not recorded which). The sequence came from an adult woman with Graves' disease, either hyperthyroidism or ophthalmopathy (not recorded which). The chain couples TRBV2 to TRBJ1-2; D gene unclear. CDR3 DNA: TGTGCCAGCAGTGCACGAGGTCGTAATGGCTACACCTTC. Amino acid sequence: CASSARGRNGYTF.